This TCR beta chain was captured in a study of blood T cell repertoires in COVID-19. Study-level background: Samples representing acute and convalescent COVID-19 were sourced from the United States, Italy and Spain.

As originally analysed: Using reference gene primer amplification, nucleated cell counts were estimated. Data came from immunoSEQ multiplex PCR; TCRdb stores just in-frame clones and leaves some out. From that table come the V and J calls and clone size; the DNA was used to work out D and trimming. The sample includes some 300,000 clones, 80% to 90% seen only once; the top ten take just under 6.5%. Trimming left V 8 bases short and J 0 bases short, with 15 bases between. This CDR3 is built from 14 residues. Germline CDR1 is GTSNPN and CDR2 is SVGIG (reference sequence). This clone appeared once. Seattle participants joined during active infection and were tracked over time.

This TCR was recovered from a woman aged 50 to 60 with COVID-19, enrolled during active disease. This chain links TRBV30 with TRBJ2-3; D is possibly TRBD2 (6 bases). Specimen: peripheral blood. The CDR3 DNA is TGTGCCGGAGCACAGGACTATAGCACAGATACGCAGTATTTT. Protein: CAGAQDYSTDTQYF.